These 27 T cell receptor beta chains originate from one sample sequenced in a study of cytomegalovirus exposure and HLA in healthy donors (dated by TCRdb to the late 2010s). Library construction relied on the immunoSEQ multiplex PCR assay. The multiplex PCR relied on a mix of 60 forward primers for TCR Vbeta segments and 13 reverse primers for TCR Jbeta segments. TCRdb stores this immuneACCESS table with in-frame sequences only. Part of the clones is absent; in the studies checked, under half of the shortfall reflects unresolved V genes, and no reason is known for the rest. Across this sample there are fewer than 200,000 clones, with 75% to 85% seen only once. The biggest ten clones account for about 13% of the sample. The sample consisted of PBMCs. The receptor set was obtained from a woman aged 50 to 60 in good health and CMV-seronegative.

This clone has more than one count but fewer than ten. The CDR3 DNA is TGTGCCAGCAGCGTAGGGCCGGGGCCGGAGGGTAATTCACCCCTCCACTTT. As protein: CASSVGPGPEGNSPLHF. The chain employs TRBV9 and TRBJ1-6; D possibly corresponds to TRBD1 (5 bases). The CDR3 totals 17 residues. The germline V and J ends were trimmed by 0 bases and 6 bases, with 16 bases remaining between them. CDR1 is SGDLS and CDR2 is YYNGEE in the germline V gene.

V gene TRBV7-2 combines with J gene TRBJ1-6; D is uncertain. V lost 1 base to trimming and J lost 6 bases, with 13 bases between them. Germline-derived CDR1 and CDR2 are SGHTA and FQGNSA. This CDR3 is built from 16 residues. CDR3 nucleotide sequence: TGTGCCAGCAGCTTAGATTTAAGACACGCTAATTCACCCCTCCACTTT. It encodes CASSLDLRHANSPLHF.

The V and J genes are TRBV19 and TRBJ1-1; D is uncertain. V lost 0 bases, J lost 4 bases, and 12 bases lay in between. The CDR3 covers 15 residues. Germline CDR1 LNHDA, CDR2 SQIVND (reference sequence). The CDR3 spells CASSIEASPGTEAFF. The CDR3 nucleotides read TGTGCCAGTAGTATAGAGGCCTCGCCAGGCACTGAAGCTTTCTTT.

The CDR3 here is CASSLETDYNEQFF. The CDR3 nucleotides are TGTGCCAGCAGCTTAGAAACAGACTACAATGAGCAGTTCTTC. The rearrangement uses TRBV7-6 and TRBJ2-1, with unresolved D. The CDR3 covers 14 residues. Germline CDR1 and CDR2: SGHVS and FNYEAQ. The ends were cut back, 1 base at V and 3 bases at J, with 7 bases in the middle.

This chain uses TRBV11-2 with TRBJ2-1; TRBD2 agrees at 9 bases. V lost 4 bases to trimming and J lost 7 bases; unmatched junction nucleotides: 5. Germline values: CDR1 SGHAT, CDR2 FQNNGV. CDR3 length equals 14 residues. CDR3 in amino acids: CASSSGSGSNEQFF. Here the CDR3 DNA reads TGTGCCAGCAGCTCGGGTAGCGGGAGTAATGAGCAGTTCTTC.

V and J are TRBV30 and TRBJ1-1; D gene ambiguous. Germline CDR1 reads GTSNPN; CDR2 reads SVGIG (reference sequence). The CDR3 sequence is 11 residues long. V was clipped by 6 bases and J by 2 bases, with 7 bases between them. The CDR3 is CACGDNTEAFF. Here the CDR3 DNA reads TGTGCCTGCGGGGATAACACTGAAGCTTTCTTT.

The V call is TRBV7-9, the J call TRBJ2-1; TRBD2 matches at 12 bases. The CDR3 totals 15 residues. CDR1 and CDR2 (germline): SEHNR, FQNEAQ (reference sequence). With V trimmed by 5 bases and J by 10 bases, 9 bases remained unmatched. The CDR3 sequence is CASSPGLAGPTEQFF. The CDR3 DNA is TGTGCCAGCAGCCCAGGACTAGCGGGGCCCACGGAGCAGTTCTTC.

CDR3 protein: CATSREAGGHGELFF. The CDR3 DNA reads as TGTGCCACCAGCAGAGAGGCGGGCGGTCACGGGGAGCTGTTTTTT. The chain combines TRBV15 with TRBJ2-2; D might be TRBD2 (5 bases). Germline V gene sequence: CDR1 LNHNV, CDR2 YYDKDF (reference sequence). V was clipped by 0 bases and J by 7 bases, with 12 bases between them. The CDR3 runs to 15 residues.

The V and J genes are TRBV6-5 and TRBJ2-1, with D possibly being TRBD2 (6 bases). The CDR3 has 13 amino acids. V lost 6 bases to trimming and J lost 8 bases, with 14 bases between them. The germline V gene encodes CDR1 MNHEY and CDR2 SVGAGI. The CDR3 DNA follows: TGTGCCAGCAGGCTAACTAGCATCGATGAGCAGTTCTTC. Translation gives CASRLTSIDEQFF.

V and J are TRBV7-9 and TRBJ2-5; D not resolved. The DNA matches TRBJ2-7 better at its end, which makes the J call doubtful. The germline V gene has CDR1 SEHNR and CDR2 FQNEAQ (reference sequence). The CDR3 contains 15 residues. The CDR3 bases are TGTGCCAGCAGCTCGGCCCGACAACGCTCCTACGAGCAGTACTTC. The encoded protein is CASSSARQRSYEQYF.

The chain is built from TRBV5-8 and TRBJ1-1, with D maybe TRBD1 (5 bases). Germline V gene sequence: CDR1 SGHTS, CDR2 YDEGEE. V was cut by 0 bases and J by 6 bases, with 12 bases left in between. The CDR3 is 14 residues long. CDR3 sequence: CASSLGWGKSEAFF. CDR3 DNA sequence: TGTGCCAGCAGCTTGGGTTGGGGCAAGTCTGAAGCTTTCTTT.

V gene TRBV7-9 combines with J gene TRBJ2-1; the match to TRBD1 covers 9 bases. The CDR3 spans 16 residues. Germline loops: CDR1 SEHNR, CDR2 FQNEAQ (reference sequence). The ends lost 0 bases at V and 1 base at J; junction bases unmatched: 1. The CDR3 sequence: CASSLAGQGSYNEQFF. DNA of the CDR3: TGTGCCAGCAGCTTAGCGGGACAGGGTTCCTACAATGAGCAGTTCTTC.

The V and J genes are TRBV6-1 and TRBJ1-6; D possibly corresponds to TRBD1 (6 bases). The CDR3 consists of 16 residues. The V and J ends lost 3 bases and 6 bases respectively, with 15 bases between them. The germline V gene encodes CDR1 MNHNS and CDR2 SASEGT. CDR3 bases: TGTGCCAGCAGTGATTGCCTTGGGGGCGGTAATTCACCCCTCCACTTT. Translating it yields CASSDCLGGGNSPLHF.

The chain recombines TRBV5-8 with TRBJ2-3; TRBD2 matches at 12 bases. Per the germline V gene, CDR1 is SGHTS and CDR2 is YDEGEE. This CDR3 has 16 residues. V was clipped by 6 bases and J by 2 bases; unmatched bases: 7. CDR3 loop: CASNPGLAGSTDTQYF. The CDR3, as DNA: TGTGCCAGCAACCCAGGACTAGCGGGATCCACAGATACGCAGTATTTT.

The chain couples TRBV5-1 to TRBJ1-1; 8 nucleotides agree with TRBD1. The length of the CDR3 is 14 residues. CDR1 and CDR2 from the germline V gene are SGHRS and YFSETQ. After removal of 3 bases from V and 7 bases from J, the junction contained 8 bases not matched to a gene. The CDR3 sequence is CASSSRTGNYEAFF. CDR3 sequence (DNA): TGCGCCAGCAGCTCCCGGACAGGGAACTATGAAGCTTTCTTT.

The chain employs TRBV5-1 and TRBJ1-2; 8 bases agree with TRBD1. Germline loops: CDR1 SGHRS, CDR2 YFSETQ. V trimming: 4 bases; J trimming: 4 bases; junction bases outside the gene matches: 9. The CDR3 spans 15 residues. The CDR3 is CASSLPDREGYGYTF. CDR3 nucleotide sequence: TGCGCCAGCAGCCTACCGGACAGGGAGGGCTATGGCTACACCTTC.

The chain couples TRBV10-3 to TRBJ1-5; a possible D gene is TRBD1 (5 bases). Trimming stripped 6 bases from V and 5 bases from J, with 14 bases between. Germline CDR1 is ENHRY and CDR2 is SYGVKD. The CDR3 sequence is 14 residues long. CDR3 coding DNA: TGTGCCATCAGGGCCGGGACGGGGGATCAGCCCCAGCATTTT. Translation: CAIRAGTGDQPQHF.

The chain employs TRBV19 and TRBJ1-1, with a tentative D call TRBD1 (6 bases). The CDR3 extends over 14 amino acids. CDR1 and CDR2 from the germline V gene are LNHDA and SQIVND (reference sequence). Trimming took 7 bases from V and 6 from J, leaving 18 bases between them. The CDR3 DNA is TGTGCCAGTACCCCTCAGGGGAAGAAGCCTGAAGCTTTCTTT. This translates into CASTPQGKKPEAFF.

The chain is built from TRBV27 and TRBJ1-6; D might be TRBD1 (5 bases). V lost 5 bases and J lost 8, with 10 bases in between. CDR1 and CDR2 from the germline V gene are MNHEY and SMNVEV (reference sequence). This CDR3 region has 13 residues. CDR3 sequence (DNA): TGTGCCAGCAGTCTCCCGGGGGATTCACCCCTCCACTTT. Translation: CASSLPGDSPLHF.

There are a few counts of this clone. The rearrangement joins TRBV30 to TRBJ2-1; 11 positions match TRBD2. The CDR3 contains 17 residues. Germline lookup yields CDR1 GTSNPN and CDR2 SVGIG (reference sequence). With 4 bases clipped from V and 2 bases from J, the junction kept 10 bases outside the gene matches. CDR3 coding DNA: TGTGCCTGGAAACCTCCTCTGGGACTAGCGGCCTACAATGAGCAGTTCTTC. Translating gives CAWKPPLGLAAYNEQFF. The full variable domain, in which reference TRBV30 and TRBJ2-1 provide the parts outside the CDR3, is SQTIHQWPATLVQPVGSPLSLECTVEGTSNPNLYWYRQAAGRGLQLLFYSVGIGQISSEVPQNLSASRPQDRQFILSSKKLLLSDSGFYLCAWKPPLGLAAYNEQFFGPGTRLTVL.

The CDR3 region has the DNA TGTGCCAGCAGAGCGAGCGGGAGAGCCGAGCAGTACTTC. Its protein product is CASRASGRAEQYF. V usage is TRBV28 and J usage is TRBJ2-7, with TRBD2 matching 8 bases. Germline CDR1 and CDR2: MDHEN and SYDVKM. Trimming cost V 6 bases and J 6 bases; bases outside gene matches: 7. CDR3 length: 13 amino acids.

The table lists this clone with a few counts. The chain couples TRBV28 to TRBJ2-2; 8 bases line up with TRBD1. Looked up from germline, CDR1 is MDHEN and CDR2 is SYDVKM. This CDR3 has 15 residues. V trimming: 6 bases; J trimming: 5 bases; junction bases outside the gene matches: 8. The chain's CDR3 is CASRPGGSRTGELFF. The CDR3 DNA follows: TGTGCCAGCAGACCAGGGGGCAGCCGGACCGGGGAGCTGTTTTTT.

The CDR3 nucleotides are TGTGCCAGCAGCTTATCTAGCGGGGGTACGGAGACCCAGTACTTC. This translates into CASSLSSGGTETQYF. The V gene is TRBV7-9, the J gene TRBJ2-5; TRBD2 matches at 10 bases. The CDR3 loop spans 15 amino acids. The germline CDR1 and CDR2 sequences are SEHNR and FQNEAQ (reference sequence). V trimming: 2 bases; J trimming: 5 bases; junction bases outside the gene matches: 5.

The chain employs TRBV4-1 and TRBJ2-2; 7 bases map to TRBD2. The CDR3 runs 16 residues. CDR1 MGHRA and CDR2 YSYEKL come from the germline V gene. Trimming cost V 2 bases and J 1 base; bases outside gene matches: 4. Written as DNA, the CDR3 is TGCGCCAGCAGCCAATCCGGGACTATGAACACCGGGGAGCTGTTTTTT. Its translation: CASSQSGTMNTGELFF.

The chain links TRBV5-1 to TRBJ1-3; possible D gene TRBD1, 6 bases. V gave up 3 bases and J gave up 0 bases, with 25 bases separating them. CDR3 length: 20 residues. Germline lookup yields CDR1 SGHRS and CDR2 YFSETQ. CDR3 amino acids: CASSSTGRGSAPISGNTIYF. The CDR3 nucleotides are TGCGCCAGCAGCTCCACAGGGAGGGGCTCTGCCCCTATCTCTGGAAACACCATATATTTT.

The rearrangement uses TRBV28 and TRBJ2-1; 8 bases line up with TRBD2. This CDR3 spans 17 amino acids. V was pared by 3 bases and J by 4 bases, with 11 bases of the junction left unmatched. Germline values: CDR1 MDHEN, CDR2 SYDVKM. The CDR3 DNA is TGTGCCAGCAGTTTTGGTACTAGCGGAACGCTGTACAATGAGCAGTTCTTC. As protein: CASSFGTSGTLYNEQFF.

This clone has just a few counts. The genes are TRBV7-9 and TRBJ1-2, with 10 bases matching TRBD1. The CDR3 extends over 14 amino acids. Per the germline V gene, CDR1 is SEHNR and CDR2 is FQNEAQ (reference sequence). With V trimmed by 2 bases and J by 6 bases, 3 bases remained unmatched. CDR3 nucleotide sequence: TGTGCCAGCAGCTTACGAGGACAGGGGGATGGCTACACCTTC. It translates to CASSLRGQGDGYTF.